This entry features one T cell receptor beta chain sequence. The source of the sample is a study of blood T cell repertoires in COVID-19. Study-wide context: Specimens from acute and convalescent COVID-19 originated in the United States, Italy and Spain. From T cells, B-cell-depleted T cells, or PBMCs came the material, which was cDNA or gDNA.

Sequenced by immunoSEQ multiplex PCR; TCRdb stores in-frame clones only, minus some. This table holds more than 45,000 clones, about 83% found once. V shed 1 base and J shed 2 bases, with 6 bases lying between them. The germline V gene has CDR1 KGHSH and CDR2 LQKENI. The CDR3 has 13 residues. V usage is TRBV18 and J usage is TRBJ2-7; D might be TRBD1 (6 bases). The source of this sequence is a man aged 35 to 55 with active COVID-19. Sequenced material: peripheral blood. Here the CDR3 reads CASSPQGAYEQYF. Written as DNA, the CDR3 is TGTGCCAGCTCACCACAGGGGGCCTACGAGCAGTACTTC.